These 21 T cell receptor beta chains were sequenced from one sample in a study of OX40 agonist ivuxolimab in advanced cancers. Sequencing used immunoSEQ multiplex PCR; TCRdb keeps in-frame clones, though not all of them. This table has about 60,000 clones, 91% appearing once. The sample here was CD4+ or CD8+ T cells sorted from blood, taken in a trial of the OX40 agonist ivuxolimab. The receptors shown here come from an adult with an advanced solid tumor such as melanoma, head and neck, liver or kidney cancer.

The rearrangement joins TRBV28 to TRBJ1-3; D is possibly TRBD1 (5 bases). The CDR3 runs 17 residues. The V gene's germline CDR1 is MDHEN and CDR2 SYDVKM. The V gene lost 5 bases and the J gene lost 0 bases, with 17 bases spanning the gap. CDR3 loop: CASSPPDRPLSGNTIYF. Written as DNA, the CDR3 is TGTGCCAGCAGTCCCCCTGACAGACCCCTCTCTGGAAACACCATATATTTT.

The genes are TRBV7-9 and TRBJ2-3, with D unclear. Between the trimmed V and J ends, which lost 1 base and 4 bases, there was a span of 9 bases. CDR3 length: 14 amino acids. Per the germline V gene, CDR1 is SEHNR and CDR2 is FQNEAQ (reference sequence). This CDR3 reads CASSLEGRADTQYF. CDR3 DNA sequence: TGTGCCAGCAGCTTAGAGGGCCGTGCAGATACGCAGTATTTT.

The CDR3 region is CASSRGAGGYTDTQYF. The CDR3 DNA sequence: TGTGCCAGCTCCAGGGGGGCGGGGGGCTACACAGATACGCAGTATTTT. The V gene is TRBV28, the J gene TRBJ2-3, with a possible D match to TRBD2 (8 bases). Trimming removed 8 bases at V and 2 bases at J, with 20 bases between. The CDR3 covers 16 residues. Germline assignment: CDR1 MDHEN and CDR2 SYDVKM. The full variable domain, with the rest looked up from reference TRBV28 and TRBJ2-3, is DVKVTQSSRYLVKRTGEKVFLECVQDMDHENMFWYRQDPGLGLRLIYFSYDVKMKEKGDIPEGYSVSREKKERFSLILESASTNQTSMYLCASSRGAGGYTDTQYFGPGTRLTVL.

The V gene is TRBV10-2, the J gene TRBJ2-1; 10 positions agree with TRBD2. J was trimmed by 9 bases and V by 6 bases; bases with no gene match: 8. CDR1 WSHSY and CDR2 SAAADI come from the germline V gene. This CDR3 has 14 amino acids. DNA of the CDR3: TGCGCCAGCAGCTCTAGCGGGAGCAGGATTGAGCAGTTCTTC. Protein: CASSSSGSRIEQFF.

This clone was detected a few times. J is TRBJ2-7 and V is TRBV14, with D possibly matching TRBD1 (6 bases). CDR1 SGHDN and CDR2 FVKESK come from the germline V gene. Trimming shortened V by 4 bases and J by 6 bases, and 13 bases separated the two germline ends. CDR3 length: 13 residues. CDR3 loop: CASSRSQGTEQYF. The CDR3 DNA reads as TGTGCCAGCAGCCGTTCTCAGGGGACCGAGCAGTACTTC.

The chain links TRBV9 to TRBJ2-6; D is unresolved. The germline V gene has CDR1 SGDLS and CDR2 YYNGEE. The CDR3 extends over 13 amino acids. Trimming shortened V by 4 bases and J by 4 bases, and 6 bases separated the two germline ends. CDR3 sequence (DNA): TGTGCCAGCAGCCTTTTGGGGGCCAACGTCCTGACTTTC. Its translation is CASSLLGANVLTF.

The V gene is TRBV6-5, the J gene TRBJ2-2; D possibly corresponds to TRBD1 (5 bases). V was clipped by 6 bases and J by 4 bases, with 6 bases between them. The CDR3 has 12 residues. Germline V gene data show CDR1 as MNHEY and CDR2 as SVGAGI. CDR3 nucleotide sequence: TGTGCCAGCAGGACAGCCACCGGGGAGCTGTTTTTT. Protein product: CASRTATGELFF.

The gene calls are TRBV7-9 and TRBJ2-7, with D possibly being TRBD1 (5 bases). The CDR3 loop spans 17 amino acids. V was trimmed by 2 bases and J by 0 bases, leaving 17 bases between them. CDR1 and CDR2 (germline): SEHNR, FQNEAQ (reference sequence). The CDR3 loop is CASSLKGGRTSSYEQYF. The DNA of the CDR3 is TGTGCCAGCAGCTTAAAGGGTGGGCGGACAAGCTCCTACGAGCAGTACTTC.

Of note for this clone: At one of its ends the junction is not consistent with the germline gene, which may arise from a read error. The genes are TRBV27 and TRBJ2-2; possible D gene TRBD2, 6 bases. Germline V lookup: CDR1 MNHEY, CDR2 SMNVEV (reference sequence). CDR3 length: 13 amino acids. The CDR3 DNA is TGTGCCAGCAGTGCTCCAAGGCCCGGGGGGCTGTTTTTT. As protein: CASSAPRPGGLFF.

This chain links TRBV19 with TRBJ2-2; 13 bases map to TRBD2. The CDR3 consists of 18 residues. Germline trimming cut 5 bases from V and 3 bases from J; bases unmatched to any gene: 9. Germline CDR1 is LNHDA and CDR2 is SQIVND (reference sequence). CDR3 loop: CASSRRTSGSSYTGELFF. CDR3 coding DNA: TGTGCCAGTAGTCGCAGGACTAGCGGGAGTTCGTACACCGGGGAGCTGTTTTTT. The full variable domain, its missing parts supplied by reference TRBV19 and TRBJ2-2, is DGGITQSPKYLFRKEGQNVTLSCEQNLNHDAMYWYRQDPGQGLRLIYYSQIVNDFQKGDIAEGYSVSREKKESFPLTVTSAQKNPTAFYLCASSRRTSGSSYTGELFFGEGSRLTVL.

DNA for the CDR3: TGTGCCTCCTCCCCGGACAGTAACTATGGCTACACCTTC. Its translation is CASSPDSNYGYTF. The V and J genes are TRBV30 and TRBJ1-2, with D perhaps TRBD1 (6 bases). The V gene lost 7 bases and the J gene lost 1 base, with 13 bases spanning the gap. There are 13 residues in the CDR3. Germline V gene lookup returns CDR1 GTSNPN and CDR2 SVGIG (reference sequence). Full variable domain (remainder filled in from reference TRBV30 and TRBJ1-2): SQTIHQWPATLVQPVGSPLSLECTVEGTSNPNLYWYRQAAGRGLQLLFYSVGIGQISSEVPQNLSASRPQDRQFILSSKKLLLSDSGFYLCASSPDSNYGYTFGSGTRLTVV.

The chain combines TRBV4-1 with TRBJ2-5; D not resolved. Trimming left V 2 bases short and J 5 bases short, with 12 bases between. The CDR3 contains 14 residues. The germline V gene encodes CDR1 MGHRA and CDR2 YSYEKL. CDR3 residues: CASSQTPARETQYF. The CDR3 bases are TGCGCCAGCAGCCAAACCCCCGCGCGCGAGACCCAGTACTTC.

The rearrangement joins TRBV7-9 to TRBJ2-3; the D gene is possibly TRBD1 (5 bases). Trimming took off 10 bases at V and 0 bases at J, with 11 bases between the two ends. The CDR3 is 13 residues long. From germline, CDR1 is SEHNR and CDR2 FQNEAQ (reference sequence). CDR3 loop: CATQGRSTDTQYF. CDR3 coding DNA: TGTGCCACCCAGGGAAGAAGCACAGATACGCAGTATTTT.

The chain couples TRBV7-2 to TRBJ2-3; 14 nucleotides match TRBD2. The CDR3 is made up of 15 amino acids. CDR1 and CDR2 (germline): SGHTA, FQGNSA. The V segment lost 3 bases and the J segment 6 bases; nucleotides outside the gene matches: 2. In DNA, the CDR3 is TGTGCCAGCAGCTTTCGGACTAGCGGGAGGGATACGCAGTATTTT. As protein: CASSFRTSGRDTQYF.

The rearrangement links TRBV30 to TRBJ2-7; 10 bases are a match to TRBD2. Germline CDR1 and CDR2: GTSNPN and SVGIG (reference sequence). V lost 3 bases, J lost 1 base, and 6 bases stayed unmatched. The CDR3 runs 15 residues. The CDR3 region is CAWRASGSGSYEQYF. CDR3 sequence (DNA): TGTGCCTGGAGGGCTAGCGGGAGTGGATCCTACGAGCAGTACTTC.

CDR3 nucleotides: TGCGCCAGCAGCCAAAACAGGGGAGGCTCCTACGAGCAGTACTTC. Amino acid sequence: CASSQNRGGSYEQYF. The gene calls are TRBV4-3 and TRBJ2-7; D may be TRBD1 (7 bases). V lost 2 bases and J 0 bases, leaving 11 bases between the germline ends. Germline CDR1 LGHNA, CDR2 YSLEER. This CDR3 has 15 amino acids.

This clone was observed a few times. The chain carries TRBV7-2 and TRBJ2-7; TRBD2 matches 7 bases. The trim removed 5 bases at V and 5 bases at J, leaving 12 bases unmatched. CDR3 size: 15 residues. The germline gives CDR1 SGHTA, CDR2 FQGNSA. CDR3 sequence: CASSPRAGYSDEQYF. CDR3 in DNA: TGTGCCAGCAGCCCCAGAGCGGGATACTCTGACGAGCAGTACTTC.

The chain combines TRBV7-3 with TRBJ1-3; no clear D. This CDR3 has 15 amino acids. Trimming shortened V by 4 bases and J by 0 bases, and 10 bases separated the two germline ends. Germline CDR1 SGHTA, CDR2 FQGTGA. CDR3 sequence reads: CASSSGAFSGNTIYF. For the CDR3, the DNA is TGTGCCAGCAGCTCCGGAGCCTTCTCTGGAAACACCATATATTTT.

This sequence joins TRBV25-1 and TRBJ2-5, with TRBD2 matching over 7 bases. Looked up from germline, CDR1 is MGHDK and CDR2 is SYGVNS. The CDR3 length is 17 residues. Trimming removed 4 bases from V and 4 bases from J; junction bases left unmatched: 15. Here the CDR3 reads CASSGGRVGRVLETQYF. The CDR3 region has the DNA TGTGCCAGCAGTGGGGGGAGGGTTGGGAGAGTGTTAGAGACCCAGTACTTC.

The V gene is TRBV15, the J gene TRBJ1-4; no reliable D call. The CDR3 runs to 16 residues. Germline V CDR1 and CDR2: LNHNV, YYDKDF (reference sequence). V lost 0 bases to trimming and J lost 0 bases, with 8 bases between them. The CDR3 spells CATSRDMPPTNEKLFF. CDR3 sequence (DNA): TGTGCCACCAGCAGAGATATGCCCCCAACTAATGAAAAACTGTTTTTT.

This clone turned up a few times. The CDR3 sequence is CASELAGQTNEQFF. CDR3 DNA sequence: TGTGCCTCGGAACTAGCGGGTCAAACTAATGAGCAGTTCTTC. The chain combines TRBV30 with TRBJ2-1; 9 nucleotides match TRBD2. The CDR3 sequence is 14 residues long. Germline CDR1 reads GTSNPN; CDR2 reads SVGIG (reference sequence). The V and J ends lost 7 bases and 7 bases, in that order; junction bases with no gene match: 11.